This passage covers 15 T cell receptor beta chains from one sample sequenced in a study of identical twins. TCRdb re-analysed the 5' RACE reads in MiXCR, keeping a single row per CDR3 protein. The sample lists a few hundred thousand distinct CDR3 sequences, approximately 8.3% seen once, with over 2.5% in the top ten. These same records also appear under a second study, on yellow fever vaccine responses in identical twins.

Sequenced: CD8+ T cells sorted from blood. The receptors derive from a woman under 30 in good health.

This clonotype was observed at least ten times. The chain couples TRBV29-1 to TRBJ2-7; unclear D gene. Trimming took off 0 bases at V and 0 bases at J, with 21 bases between the two ends. Germline V gene sequence: CDR1 SQVTM, CDR2 ANQGSEA. This CDR3 has 18 residues. The DNA of the CDR3 is TGCAGCGTTGAAGATCATGACGGCTACGAGCAAAACTCCTACGAGCAGTACTTC. It translates to CSVEDHDGYEQNSYEQYF.

This clonotype was counted at least ten times. The chain employs TRBV4-3 and TRBJ2-1; the D is unclear. V was trimmed by 0 bases and J by 3 bases, leaving 6 bases between them. Per germline, CDR1 LGHNA and CDR2 YSLEER. This CDR3 region has 14 residues. Here the CDR3 reads CASSQDYDYNEQFF. Here the CDR3 DNA reads TGCGCCAGCAGCCAAGATTACGACTACAATGAGCAGTTCTTC.

There are a few counts of this clonotype. This chain joins TRBV29-1 and TRBJ2-5; a weak D match, TRBD2 (6 bases). V gave up 7 bases and J gave up 4 bases, with 19 bases separating them. This CDR3 has 14 amino acids. Germline CDR1 and CDR2: SQVTM and ANQGSEA. The CDR3 region has the DNA TGCAGCGGGCAGCCCCGGGGGTCGGCAGAGACCCAGTACTTC. Protein: CSGQPRGSAETQYF.

At least ten counts were recorded for this clonotype. V is TRBV20-1 and J is TRBJ2-1; 13 positions agree with TRBD2. This CDR3 has 15 residues. Losses at the gene ends were 5 bases for V and 6 bases for J; bases not matched to a gene: 7. The germline CDR1 and CDR2 sequences are DFQATT and SNEGSKA (reference sequence). CDR3 residues: CSAFGLAGAINEQFF. The CDR3 DNA is TGCAGTGCTTTCGGACTAGCGGGAGCTATCAATGAGCAGTTCTTC.

This clonotype has at least ten counts. The J gene is TRBJ1-4, the V gene TRBV12-3 or TRBV12-4, with no clear D. Trimming stripped 5 bases from V and 6 bases from J, with 16 bases between. The CDR3 extends over 15 amino acids. CDR3 bases: TGTGCCAGCAGTACTCGGATTTTTGCGGATGAAAAACTGTTTTTT. Translating gives CASSTRIFADEKLFF.

This clonotype appeared a few times. The chain combines TRBV27 with TRBJ2-4, with D maybe TRBD1 (8 bases). The CDR3 contains 19 residues. Trimming pared 5 bases from V and 5 bases from J, leaving 28 bases between. From germline, CDR1 is MNHEY and CDR2 SMNVEV (reference sequence). The CDR3 DNA sequence: TGTGCCAGCAGTGGGAGGGGACAGGCACCAGTTGAGCTCGAAAACATTCAGTACTTC. This encodes CASSGRGQAPVELENIQYF.

This clonotype was seen repeatedly, ten times or more. The V and J genes are TRBV5-1 and TRBJ1-1; no reliable D call. The CDR3 spans 13 residues. Per germline, CDR1 SGHRS and CDR2 YFSETQ. Trimming took 0 bases from V and 6 from J, leaving 9 bases between them. The CDR3 coding sequence is TGCGCCAGCAGCTTGGAAGGGTTCGCTGAAGCTTTCTTT. Residues: CASSLEGFAEAFF.

This clonotype has ten or more counts. This sequence joins TRBV29-1 and TRBJ2-7; tentative D call: TRBD1 (5 bases). The germline CDR1 and CDR2 sequences are SQVTM and ANQGSEA. The CDR3 is 13 amino acids. Trimming pared 2 bases from V and 3 bases from J, leaving 11 bases between. DNA of the CDR3: TGCAGCGTTGAAACAGGCTCCAGCTACGAGCAGTACTTC. Protein product: CSVETGSSYEQYF.

This chain joins TRBV14 and TRBJ2-2; no firm D call. In germline, CDR1 is SGHDN, CDR2 FVKESK. This CDR3 spans 15 amino acids. The V and J ends lost 1 base and 11 bases respectively, with 17 bases between them. CDR3 sequence (DNA): TGTGCCAGCAGCCAAGGGGTTAACTTCGCCTTTGAGCTGTTTTTT. Protein product: CASSQGVNFAFELFF.

In its sample, this clonotype was seen a few times. The chain carries TRBV4-3 and TRBJ1-5; D is undetermined. Trimming cost V 0 bases and J 1 base, with 19 bases left between them. Germline V lookup: CDR1 LGHNA, CDR2 YSLEER. This CDR3 spans 19 amino acids. The CDR3 region has the DNA TGCGCCAGCAGCCAAGATGCGGTGCGGGAGAGGACGAGCAATCAGCCCCAGCATTTT. This codes for CASSQDAVRERTSNQPQHF.

This clonotype showed up just a few times. The chain carries TRBV24-1 and TRBJ2-2, with D possibly TRBD1 on 5 matching bases. This CDR3 contains 12 residues. The germline gives CDR1 KGHDR, CDR2 SFDVKD. V shed 10 bases and J shed 1 base, with 6 bases lying between them. The chain's CDR3 is CATGVNTGELFF. Written as DNA, the CDR3 is TGTGCCACAGGGGTGAACACCGGGGAGCTGTTTTTT.

This clonotype was recorded many times. J is TRBJ2-7 and V is TRBV5-1; D remains unclear. The V gene's germline CDR1 is SGHRS and CDR2 YFSETQ. Deletions cut 2 bases from V and 1 base from J, with 7 bases between. The CDR3 length is 13 residues. The CDR3 DNA sequence: TGCGCCAGCAGCTTATCAGTTTCCTACGAGCAGTACTTC. Residues: CASSLSVSYEQYF.

This clonotype was seen a few times. The chain has TRBV12-3 or TRBV12-4 and TRBJ2-1; 8 bases agree with TRBD2. Trimming took 7 bases from V and 9 from J; bases not matched to a gene: 8. This CDR3 region has 13 residues. The CDR3 loop reads CASTIRGGSEQFF. In DNA form, the CDR3 reads TGTGCCAGCACGATCCGGGGGGGGAGTGAGCAGTTCTTC.

The CDR3 sequence is CSVVPNGGQLPAPYGYTF. The CDR3 coding sequence is TGCAGCGTTGTCCCAAACGGGGGACAGCTCCCAGCTCCCTATGGCTACACCTTC. The genes are TRBV29-1 and TRBJ1-2; the match to TRBD1 covers 7 bases. The germline gives CDR1 SQVTM, CDR2 ANQGSEA. This CDR3 has 18 residues. With V trimmed by 4 bases and J by 4 bases, 21 bases remained unmatched.

This clonotype was seen at least ten times. The V gene is TRBV12-3 or TRBV12-4, the J gene TRBJ2-1, with 9 positions matching TRBD1. CDR3 length: 14 amino acids. V was pared by 6 bases and J by 5 bases, with 5 bases of the junction left unmatched. The CDR3 nucleotides read TGTGCCAGCAGGGCACAGGGGGCGAACAATGAGCAGTTCTTC. Amino acid sequence: CASRAQGANNEQFF.